This T cell receptor beta chain was recorded in a study of cytomegalovirus exposure and HLA in healthy donors. The repertoire was sequenced with immunoSEQ multiplex PCR; TCRdb's copy has only in-frame clones and lacks some. This sample has 71,000 or so clones; 94% occur once, and the top ten carry approximately 2%. The donors were members of the validation cohort comprising 100 to 150 subjects, separate from the roughly 690-subject first cohort. V was pared by 0 bases and J by 12 bases, with 7 bases between. The CDR3 runs 11 residues. Germline V gene lookup returns CDR1 SGHRS and CDR2 YFSETQ. Study-wide results and limits: According to a later analysis, TCR clusters from the first cohort tended to co-occur in the roughly 110 validation repertoires.

This clone was counted only a few times. Its matching antigen is unknown. Material: PBMCs. The TCR originated in a woman aged 18-29 years in good health and CMV-seronegative. This chain uses TRBV5-1 with TRBJ2-1; D not certain. The CDR3 loop is CASSLGVWQFF. The CDR3, as DNA: TGCGCCAGCAGCTTGGGTGTCTGGCAGTTCTTC.